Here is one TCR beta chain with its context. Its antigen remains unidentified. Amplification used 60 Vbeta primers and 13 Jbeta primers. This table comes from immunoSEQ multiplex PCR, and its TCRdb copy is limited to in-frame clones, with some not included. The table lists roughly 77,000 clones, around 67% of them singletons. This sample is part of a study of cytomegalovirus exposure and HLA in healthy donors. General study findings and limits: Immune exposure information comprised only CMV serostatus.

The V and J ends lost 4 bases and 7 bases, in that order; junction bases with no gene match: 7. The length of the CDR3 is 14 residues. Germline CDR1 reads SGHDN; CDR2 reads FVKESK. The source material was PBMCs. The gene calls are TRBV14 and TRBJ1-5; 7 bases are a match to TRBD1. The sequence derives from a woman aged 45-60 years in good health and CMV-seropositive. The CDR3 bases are TGTGCCAGCAGCCCCACAGGGGTGGACCAGCCCCAGCATTTT. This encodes CASSPTGVDQPQHF.